One sample yielded the 5 T cell receptor beta chains listed below, sequenced in a study of blood T cell repertoires in COVID-19. Sequencing used immunoSEQ multiplex PCR; TCRdb keeps in-frame clones, though not all of them. Altogether roughly 14,000 clones are present, around 81% being singletons, with the ten largest covering over 8%. Input material: peripheral blood. These receptors were taken from a human donor in a cohort sampled during active COVID-19.

The CDR3 DNA sequence: TGTGCCAGCAGTGAGGGCCCGGGACAGGGGTTTCAGCCCCAGCATTTT. Protein sequence: CASSEGPGQGFQPQHF. J is TRBJ1-5 and V is TRBV25-1; 10 nucleotides agree with TRBD1. Germline-derived CDR1 and CDR2 are MGHDK and SYGVNS. This CDR3 region has 16 residues. The trim removed 3 bases at V and 6 bases at J, leaving 8 bases unmatched.

J is TRBJ1-2 and V is TRBV6-2 or TRBV6-3; D gene uncertain. Trimming pared 2 bases from V and 3 bases from J, leaving 7 bases between. This CDR3 comprises 13 residues. Germline V gene sequence: CDR1 MNHEY, CDR2 SVGEGT. This CDR3 reads CASSYPGYYGYTF. The DNA for the CDR3 is TGTGCCAGCAGTTACCCGGGGTACTATGGCTACACCTTC.

Note on this clone: Additional DNA sequences in this sample encode the identical CDR3. The chain has TRBV9 and TRBJ1-2, with TRBD1 matching over 8 bases. This CDR3 is 14 amino acids long. The trim removed 1 base at V and 3 bases at J, leaving 2 bases unmatched. Germline V gene lookup returns CDR1 SGDLS and CDR2 YYNGEE. The CDR3 reads CASSVSDRDYGYTF. The CDR3 DNA sequence: TGTGCCAGCAGCGTATCGGACAGGGACTATGGCTACACCTTC.

This clone was counted a single time. The chain employs TRBV2 and TRBJ2-1; 9 nucleotides line up with TRBD2. Per the germline V gene, CDR1 is SNHLY and CDR2 is FYNNEI. V shed 2 bases and J 4 bases; nucleotides not matched to a gene: 6. This CDR3 comprises 16 residues. The CDR3 region has the DNA TGTGCCAGCAGTGAACGTGCGGGAGGGGGTTACAATGAGCAGTTCTTC. Translated, it gives CASSERAGGGYNEQFF.

The chain has TRBV7-9 and TRBJ1-2; 8 bases match TRBD1. V trimming: 4 bases; J trimming: 6 bases; junction bases outside the gene matches: 4. The CDR3 extends over 13 amino acids. Germline CDR1 is SEHNR and CDR2 is FQNEAQ (reference sequence). In nucleotides, the CDR3 is TGTGCCAGCAGCTATCGACAGGGGAATGGCTACACCTTC. Protein: CASSYRQGNGYTF.